The sequence of this T cell receptor beta chain was determined in a study of blood T cell repertoires in COVID-19. Study-wide background: Samples of COVID-19 (acute and convalescent) were obtained from the United States, Italy and Spain. Sample material is recorded as cDNA or gDNA derived from T cells, B-cell-depleted T cells, or PBMCs.

The CDR3 is 13 amino acids. CDR1 MNHEY and CDR2 SVGAGI come from the germline V gene. Trimming took 7 bases from V and 7 from J, leaving 16 bases between them. Original analysis: It was from reference gene primer amplification that nucleated cell counts were estimated. Sequencing used immunoSEQ multiplex PCR; TCRdb keeps in-frame clones, though not all of them. V, J and clone size reflect that table, while D and trimming were determined from the DNA. Of roughly 130,000 clones in the sample, around 90% were seen once. Sequencing was done on a sample of peripheral blood. The clonotype comes from a man aged 60 to 69 with active or convalescent COVID-19. This chain uses TRBV6-5 with TRBJ1-2; weak D call: TRBD1 (6 bases). CDR3 sequence reads: CASKKGRGIGYTF. The CDR3 DNA is TGTGCCAGCAAAAAGGGCAGGGGTATTGGCTACACCTTC.